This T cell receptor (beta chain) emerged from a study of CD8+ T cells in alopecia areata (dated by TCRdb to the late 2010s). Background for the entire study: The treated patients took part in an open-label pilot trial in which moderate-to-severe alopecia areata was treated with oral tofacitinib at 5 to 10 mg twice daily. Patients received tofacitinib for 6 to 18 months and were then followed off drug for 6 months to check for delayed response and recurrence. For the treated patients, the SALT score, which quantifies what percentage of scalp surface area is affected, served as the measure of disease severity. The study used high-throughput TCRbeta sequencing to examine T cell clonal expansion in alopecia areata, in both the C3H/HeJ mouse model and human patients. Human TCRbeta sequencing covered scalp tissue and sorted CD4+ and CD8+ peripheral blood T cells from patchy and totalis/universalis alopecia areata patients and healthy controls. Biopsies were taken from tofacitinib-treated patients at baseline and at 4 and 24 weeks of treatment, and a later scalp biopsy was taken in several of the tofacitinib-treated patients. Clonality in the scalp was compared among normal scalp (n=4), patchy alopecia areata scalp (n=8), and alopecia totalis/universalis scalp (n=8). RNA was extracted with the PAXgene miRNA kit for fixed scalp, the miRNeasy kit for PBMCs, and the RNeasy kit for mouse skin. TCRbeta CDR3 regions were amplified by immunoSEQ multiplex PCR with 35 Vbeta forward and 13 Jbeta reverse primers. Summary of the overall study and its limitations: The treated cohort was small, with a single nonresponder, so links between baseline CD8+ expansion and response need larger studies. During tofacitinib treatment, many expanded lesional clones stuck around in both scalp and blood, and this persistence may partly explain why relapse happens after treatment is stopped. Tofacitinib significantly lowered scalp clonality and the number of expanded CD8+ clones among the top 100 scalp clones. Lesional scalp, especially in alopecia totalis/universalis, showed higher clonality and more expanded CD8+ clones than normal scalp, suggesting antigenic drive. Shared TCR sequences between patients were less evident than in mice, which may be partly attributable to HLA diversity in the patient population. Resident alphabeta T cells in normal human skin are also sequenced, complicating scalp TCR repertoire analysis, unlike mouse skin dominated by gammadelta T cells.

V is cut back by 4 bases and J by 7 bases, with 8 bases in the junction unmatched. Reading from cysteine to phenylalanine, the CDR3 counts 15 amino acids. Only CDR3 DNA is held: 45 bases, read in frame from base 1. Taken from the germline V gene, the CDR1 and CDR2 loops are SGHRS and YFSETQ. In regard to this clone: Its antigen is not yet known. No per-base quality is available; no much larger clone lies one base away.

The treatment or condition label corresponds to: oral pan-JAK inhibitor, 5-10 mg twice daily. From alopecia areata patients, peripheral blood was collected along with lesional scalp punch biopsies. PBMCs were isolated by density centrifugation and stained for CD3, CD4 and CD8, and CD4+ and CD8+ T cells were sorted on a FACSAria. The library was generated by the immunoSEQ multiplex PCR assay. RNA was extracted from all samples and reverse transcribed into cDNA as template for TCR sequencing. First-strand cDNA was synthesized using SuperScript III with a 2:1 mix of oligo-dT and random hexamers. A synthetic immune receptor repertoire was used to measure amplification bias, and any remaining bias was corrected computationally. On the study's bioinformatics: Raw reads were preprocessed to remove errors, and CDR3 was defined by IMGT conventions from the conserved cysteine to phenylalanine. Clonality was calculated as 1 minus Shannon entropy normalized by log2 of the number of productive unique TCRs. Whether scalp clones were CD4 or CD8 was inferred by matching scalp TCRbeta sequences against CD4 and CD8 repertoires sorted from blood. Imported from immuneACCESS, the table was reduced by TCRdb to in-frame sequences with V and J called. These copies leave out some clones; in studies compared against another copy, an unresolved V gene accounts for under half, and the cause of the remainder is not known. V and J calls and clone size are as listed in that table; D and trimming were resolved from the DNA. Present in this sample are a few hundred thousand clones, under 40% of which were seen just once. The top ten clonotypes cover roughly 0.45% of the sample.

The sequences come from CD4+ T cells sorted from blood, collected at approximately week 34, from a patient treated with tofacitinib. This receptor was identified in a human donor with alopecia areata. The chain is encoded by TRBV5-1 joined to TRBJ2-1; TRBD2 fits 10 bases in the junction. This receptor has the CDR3 CASSKLAGVANEQFF. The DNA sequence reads TGCGCCAGCAGCAAGCTAGCGGGAGTTGCGAATGAGCAGTTCTTC.